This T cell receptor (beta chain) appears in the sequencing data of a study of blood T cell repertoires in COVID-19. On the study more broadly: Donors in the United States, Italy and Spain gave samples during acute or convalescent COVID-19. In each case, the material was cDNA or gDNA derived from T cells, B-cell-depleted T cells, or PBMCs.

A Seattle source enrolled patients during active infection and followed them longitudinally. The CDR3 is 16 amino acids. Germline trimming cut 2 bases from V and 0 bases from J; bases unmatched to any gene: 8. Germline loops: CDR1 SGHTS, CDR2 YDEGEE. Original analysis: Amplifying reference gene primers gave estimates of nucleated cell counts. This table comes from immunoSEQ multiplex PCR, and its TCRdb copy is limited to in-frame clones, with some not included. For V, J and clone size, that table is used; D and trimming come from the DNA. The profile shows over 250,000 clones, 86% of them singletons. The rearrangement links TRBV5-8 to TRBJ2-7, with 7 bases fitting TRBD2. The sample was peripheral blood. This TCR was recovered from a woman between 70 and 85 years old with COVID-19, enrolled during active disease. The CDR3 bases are TGTGCCAGCAGCTTCCTTGCGGGGGTAAGCTCCTACGAGCAGTACTTC. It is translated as CASSFLAGVSSYEQYF. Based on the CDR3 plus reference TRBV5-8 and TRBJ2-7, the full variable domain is EAGVTQSPTHLIKTRGQQATLRCSPISGHTSVYWYQQALGLGLQFLLWYDEGEERNRGNFPPRFSGRQFPNYSSELNVNALELEDSALYLCASSFLAGVSSYEQYFGPGTRLTVT.